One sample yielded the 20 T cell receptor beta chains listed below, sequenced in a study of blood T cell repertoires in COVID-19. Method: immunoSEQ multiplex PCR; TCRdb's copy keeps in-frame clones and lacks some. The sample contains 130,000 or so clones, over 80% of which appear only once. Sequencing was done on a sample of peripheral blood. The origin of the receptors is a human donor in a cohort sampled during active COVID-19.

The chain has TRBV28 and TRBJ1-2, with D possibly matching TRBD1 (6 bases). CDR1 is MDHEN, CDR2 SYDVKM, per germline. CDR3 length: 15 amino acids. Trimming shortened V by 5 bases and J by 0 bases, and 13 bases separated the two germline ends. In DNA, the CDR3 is TGTGCCAGCAGTAACAGGGCCTCAGCTAACTATGGCTACACCTTC. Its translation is CASSNRASANYGYTF.

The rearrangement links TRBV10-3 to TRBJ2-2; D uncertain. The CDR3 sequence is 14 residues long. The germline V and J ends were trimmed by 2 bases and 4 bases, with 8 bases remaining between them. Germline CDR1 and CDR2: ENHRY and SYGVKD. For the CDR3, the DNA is TGTGCCATCAGTGAGCCCTTGGCCACCGGGGAGCTGTTTTTT. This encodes CAISEPLATGELFF.

CDR3 in amino acids: CASSPRTSSRQYF. The CDR3 DNA is TGTGCCAGCAGCCCCCGGACTAGTTCGCGGCAGTACTTC. The genes are TRBV5-4 and TRBJ2-7, with TRBD2 identical over 7 bases. The J segment lost 9 bases and the V segment lost 4 bases, leaving 10 bases of the junction unmatched. The CDR3 is 13 amino acids. Germline CDR1 SGHNT, CDR2 YYREEE (reference sequence).

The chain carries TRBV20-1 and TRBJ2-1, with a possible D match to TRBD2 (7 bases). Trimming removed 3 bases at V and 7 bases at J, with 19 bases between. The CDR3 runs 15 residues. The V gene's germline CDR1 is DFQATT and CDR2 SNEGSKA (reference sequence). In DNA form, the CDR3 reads TGCAGTGCTAGTGGTGGGAGGGGGACGGGAAATGAGCAGTTCTTC. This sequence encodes CSASGGRGTGNEQFF.

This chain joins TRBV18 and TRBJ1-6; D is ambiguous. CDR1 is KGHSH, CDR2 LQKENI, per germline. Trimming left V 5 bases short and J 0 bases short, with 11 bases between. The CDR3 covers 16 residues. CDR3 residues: CASSVGGPSYNSPLHF. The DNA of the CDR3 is TGTGCCAGCTCAGTCGGAGGGCCCTCCTATAATTCACCCCTCCACTTT.

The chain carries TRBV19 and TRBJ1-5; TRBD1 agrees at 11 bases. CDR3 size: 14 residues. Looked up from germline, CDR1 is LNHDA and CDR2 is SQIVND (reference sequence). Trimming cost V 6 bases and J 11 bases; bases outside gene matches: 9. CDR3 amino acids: CASSNGQGARTQHF. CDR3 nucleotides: TGTGCCAGTAGCAACGGACAGGGGGCACGGACCCAGCATTTT. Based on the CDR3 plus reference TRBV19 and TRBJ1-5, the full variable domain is DGGITQSPKYLFRKEGQNVTLSCEQNLNHDAMYWYRQDPGQGLRLIYYSQIVNDFQKGDIAEGYSVSREKKESFPLTVTSAQKNPTAFYLCASSNGQGARTQHFGDGTRLSIL.

The CDR3 nucleotides read TGTGCCAGCACAGGGTATGAGGATTCACCCCTCCACTTT. It codes for CASTGYEDSPLHF. The J gene is TRBJ1-6, the V gene TRBV2, with D perhaps TRBD1 (5 bases). The CDR3 contains 13 residues. Trimming pared 7 bases from V and 8 bases from J, leaving 12 bases between. Germline CDR1 is SNHLY and CDR2 is FYNNEI.

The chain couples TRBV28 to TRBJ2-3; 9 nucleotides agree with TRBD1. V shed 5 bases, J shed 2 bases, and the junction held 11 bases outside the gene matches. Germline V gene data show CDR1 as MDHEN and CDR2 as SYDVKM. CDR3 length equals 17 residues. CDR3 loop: CASSPNFWDRDTDTQYF. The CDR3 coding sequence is TGTGCCAGCAGTCCTAATTTTTGGGACAGGGACACAGATACGCAGTATTTT.

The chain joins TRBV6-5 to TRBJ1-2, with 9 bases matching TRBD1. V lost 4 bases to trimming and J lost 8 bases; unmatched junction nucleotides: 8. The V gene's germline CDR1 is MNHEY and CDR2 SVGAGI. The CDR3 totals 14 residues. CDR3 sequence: CASSFRDRDSGYTF. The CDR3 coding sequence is TGTGCCAGCAGTTTCCGGGACAGGGATTCCGGCTACACCTTC.

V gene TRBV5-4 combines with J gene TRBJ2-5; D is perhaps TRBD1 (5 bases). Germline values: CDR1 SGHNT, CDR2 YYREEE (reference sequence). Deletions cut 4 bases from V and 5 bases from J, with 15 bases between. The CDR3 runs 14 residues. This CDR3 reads CASSPQELKETQYF. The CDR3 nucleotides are TGTGCCAGCAGCCCACAGGAACTTAAGGAGACCCAGTACTTC.

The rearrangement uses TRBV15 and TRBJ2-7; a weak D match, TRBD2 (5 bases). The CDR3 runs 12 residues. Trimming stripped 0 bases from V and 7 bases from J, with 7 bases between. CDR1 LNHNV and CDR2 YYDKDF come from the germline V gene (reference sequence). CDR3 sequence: CATSRDQREQYF. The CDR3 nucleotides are TGTGCCACCAGCAGAGATCAGCGGGAGCAGTACTTC.

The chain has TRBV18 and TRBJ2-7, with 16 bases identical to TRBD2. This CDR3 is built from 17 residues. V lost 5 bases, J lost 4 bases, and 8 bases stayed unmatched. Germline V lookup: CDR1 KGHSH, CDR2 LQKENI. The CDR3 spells CASSSGGLAGGIYEQYF. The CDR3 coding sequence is TGTGCCAGCTCATCGGGGGGACTAGCGGGAGGGATTTACGAGCAGTACTTC.

CDR3 nucleotides: TGTGCCAGCAGTGACTGCGAAAACGAGCAGTACTTC. Translating it yields CASSDCENEQYF. The chain joins TRBV6-4 to TRBJ2-7; D not resolved. The V and J ends lost 1 base and 5 bases respectively, with 6 bases between them. The CDR3 has 12 amino acids. Germline CDR1 and CDR2: MRHNA and SNTAGT.

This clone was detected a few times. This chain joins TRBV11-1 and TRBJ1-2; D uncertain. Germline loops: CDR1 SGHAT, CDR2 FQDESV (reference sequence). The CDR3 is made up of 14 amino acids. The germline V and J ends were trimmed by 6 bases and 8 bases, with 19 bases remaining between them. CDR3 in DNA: TGTGCCAGCAGATTGACTTCTAACACCGGGGGCTACACCTTC. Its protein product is CASRLTSNTGGYTF.

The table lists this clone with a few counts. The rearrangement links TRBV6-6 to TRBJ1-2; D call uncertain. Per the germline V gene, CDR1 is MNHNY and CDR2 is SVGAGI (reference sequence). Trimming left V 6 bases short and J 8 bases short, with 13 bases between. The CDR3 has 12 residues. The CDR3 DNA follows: TGTGCCAGCAGATTAGAAAGCAGGGGCTACACCTTC. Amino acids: CASRLESRGYTF.

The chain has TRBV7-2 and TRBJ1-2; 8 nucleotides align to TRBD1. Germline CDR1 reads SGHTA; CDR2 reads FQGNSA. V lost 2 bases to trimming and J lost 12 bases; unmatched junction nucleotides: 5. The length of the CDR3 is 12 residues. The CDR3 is CASSLLDRAHTF. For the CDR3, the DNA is TGTGCCAGCAGCTTATTGGACAGGGCCCACACCTTC.

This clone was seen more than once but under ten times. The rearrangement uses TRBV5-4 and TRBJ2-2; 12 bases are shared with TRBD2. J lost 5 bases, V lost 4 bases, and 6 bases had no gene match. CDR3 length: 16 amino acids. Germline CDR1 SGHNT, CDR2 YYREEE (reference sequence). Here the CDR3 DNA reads TGTGCCAGCAGCCCCCGACTAGCGGGAGTAACCGGGGAGCTGTTTTTT. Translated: CASSPRLAGVTGELFF.

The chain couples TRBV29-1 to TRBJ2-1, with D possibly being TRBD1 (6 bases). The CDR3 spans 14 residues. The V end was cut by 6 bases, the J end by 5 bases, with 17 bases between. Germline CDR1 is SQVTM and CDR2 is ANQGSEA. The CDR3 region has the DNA TGCAGCGTGGCTAACAGGGACCCCAACAATGAGCAGTTCTTC. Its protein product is CSVANRDPNNEQFF.

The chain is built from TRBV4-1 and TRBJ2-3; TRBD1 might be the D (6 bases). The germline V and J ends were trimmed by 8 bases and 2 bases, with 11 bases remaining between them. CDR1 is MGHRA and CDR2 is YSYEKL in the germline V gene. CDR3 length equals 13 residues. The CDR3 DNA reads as TGCGCCAGCCGACAGGATTACACAGATACGCAGTATTTT. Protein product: CASRQDYTDTQYF.

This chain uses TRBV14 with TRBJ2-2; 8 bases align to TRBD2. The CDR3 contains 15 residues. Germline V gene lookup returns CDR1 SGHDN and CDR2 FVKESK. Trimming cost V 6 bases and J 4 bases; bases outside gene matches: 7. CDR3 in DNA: TGTGCCAGCAGAGAGCGGGAGACGGCCACCGGGGAGCTGTTTTTT. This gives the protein CASRERETATGELFF.